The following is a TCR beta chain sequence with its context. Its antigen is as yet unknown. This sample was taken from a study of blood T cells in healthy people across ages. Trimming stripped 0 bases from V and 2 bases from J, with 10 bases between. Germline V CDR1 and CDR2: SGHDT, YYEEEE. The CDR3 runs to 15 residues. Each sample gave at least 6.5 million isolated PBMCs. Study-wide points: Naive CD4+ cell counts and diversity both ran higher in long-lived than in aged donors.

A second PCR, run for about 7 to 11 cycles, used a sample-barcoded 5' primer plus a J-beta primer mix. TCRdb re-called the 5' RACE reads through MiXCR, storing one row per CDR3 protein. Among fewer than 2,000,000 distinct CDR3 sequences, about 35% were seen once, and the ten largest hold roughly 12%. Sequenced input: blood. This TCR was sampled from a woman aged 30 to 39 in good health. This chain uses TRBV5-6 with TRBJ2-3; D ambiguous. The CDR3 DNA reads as TGTGCCAGCAGCTTGGCCCAGGACGACACAGATACGCAGTATTTT. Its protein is CASSLAQDDTDTQYF.